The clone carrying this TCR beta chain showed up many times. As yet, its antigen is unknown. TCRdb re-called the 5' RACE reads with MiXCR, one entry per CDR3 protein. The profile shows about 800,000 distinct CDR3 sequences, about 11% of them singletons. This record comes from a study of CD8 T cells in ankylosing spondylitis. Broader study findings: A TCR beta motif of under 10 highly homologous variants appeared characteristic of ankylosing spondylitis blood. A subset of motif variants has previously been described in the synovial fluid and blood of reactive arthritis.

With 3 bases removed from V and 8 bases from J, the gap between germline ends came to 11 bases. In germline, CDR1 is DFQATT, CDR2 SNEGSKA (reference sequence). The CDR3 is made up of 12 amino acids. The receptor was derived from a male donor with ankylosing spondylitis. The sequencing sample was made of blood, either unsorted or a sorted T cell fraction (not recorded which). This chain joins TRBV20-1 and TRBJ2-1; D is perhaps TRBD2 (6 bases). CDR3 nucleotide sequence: TGCAGTGCTAGTGGGCGCGGGGATGAGCAGTTCTTC. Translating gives CSASGRGDEQFF.